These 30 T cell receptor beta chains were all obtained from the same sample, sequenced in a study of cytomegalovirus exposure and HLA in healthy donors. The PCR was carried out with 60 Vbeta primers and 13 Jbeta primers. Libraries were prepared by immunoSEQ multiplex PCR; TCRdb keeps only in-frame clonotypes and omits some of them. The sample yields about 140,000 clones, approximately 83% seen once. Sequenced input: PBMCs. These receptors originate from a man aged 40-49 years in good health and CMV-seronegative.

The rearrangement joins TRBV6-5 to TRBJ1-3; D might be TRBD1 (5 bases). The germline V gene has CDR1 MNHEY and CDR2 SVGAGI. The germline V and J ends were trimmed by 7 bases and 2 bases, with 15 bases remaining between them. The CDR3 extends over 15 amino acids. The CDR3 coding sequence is TGTGCCAGCACCAGACACCAGGGAACTGGAAACACCATATATTTT. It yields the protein CASTRHQGTGNTIYF.

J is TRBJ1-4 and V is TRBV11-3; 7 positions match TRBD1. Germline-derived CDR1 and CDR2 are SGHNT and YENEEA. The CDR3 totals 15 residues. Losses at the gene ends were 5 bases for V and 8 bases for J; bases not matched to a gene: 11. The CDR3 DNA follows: TGTGCCAGCAGCGTCGGGACAGTGGTTGGGGAAAAACTGTTTTTT. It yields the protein CASSVGTVVGEKLFF. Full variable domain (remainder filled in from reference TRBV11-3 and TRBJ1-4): EAGVVQSPRYKIIEKKQPVAFWCNPISGHNTLYWYLQNLGQGPELLIRYENEEAVDDSQLPKDRFSAERLKGVDSTLKIQPAELGDSAVYLCASSVGTVVGEKLFFGSGTQLSVL.

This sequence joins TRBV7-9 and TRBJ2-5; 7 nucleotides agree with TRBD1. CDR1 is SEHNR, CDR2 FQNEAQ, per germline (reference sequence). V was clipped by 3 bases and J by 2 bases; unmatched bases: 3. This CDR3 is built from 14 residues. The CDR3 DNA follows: TGTGCCAGCAGCTTGGACAGGCTACAAGAGACCCAGTACTTC. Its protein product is CASSLDRLQETQYF.

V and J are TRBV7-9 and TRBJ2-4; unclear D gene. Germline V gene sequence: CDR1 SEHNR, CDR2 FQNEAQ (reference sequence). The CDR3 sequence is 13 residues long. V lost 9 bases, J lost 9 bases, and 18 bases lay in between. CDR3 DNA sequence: TGTGCCAGTTATGCTAGTTTTGATGGCATTCAGTACTTC. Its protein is CASYASFDGIQYF.

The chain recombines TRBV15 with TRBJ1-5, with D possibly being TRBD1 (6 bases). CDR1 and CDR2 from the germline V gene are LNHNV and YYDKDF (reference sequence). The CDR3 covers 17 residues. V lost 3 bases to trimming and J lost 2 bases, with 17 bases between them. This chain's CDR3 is CATSSLGGAVGNQPQHF. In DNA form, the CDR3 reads TGTGCCACCAGCAGCCTCGGGGGGGCAGTTGGCAATCAGCCCCAGCATTTT.

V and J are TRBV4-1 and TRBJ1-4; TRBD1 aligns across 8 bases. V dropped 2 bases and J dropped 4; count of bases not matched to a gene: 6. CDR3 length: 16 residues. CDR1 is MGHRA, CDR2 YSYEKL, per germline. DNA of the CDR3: TGCGCCAGCAGCCAAACCCGGGACAGGATTAATGAAAAACTGTTTTTT. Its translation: CASSQTRDRINEKLFF.

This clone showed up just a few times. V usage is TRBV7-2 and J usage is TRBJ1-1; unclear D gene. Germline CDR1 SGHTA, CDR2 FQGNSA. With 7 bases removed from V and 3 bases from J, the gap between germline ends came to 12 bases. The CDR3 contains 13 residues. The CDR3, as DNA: TGTGCCAGCAACCCGAGAGTTGACACTGAAGCTTTCTTT. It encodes CASNPRVDTEAFF.

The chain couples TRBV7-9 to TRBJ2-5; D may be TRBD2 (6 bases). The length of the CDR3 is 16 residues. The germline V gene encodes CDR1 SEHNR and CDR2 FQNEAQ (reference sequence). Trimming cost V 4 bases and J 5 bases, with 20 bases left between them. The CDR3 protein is CASSWAGQTSGETQYF. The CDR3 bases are TGTGCCAGCAGCTGGGCGGGGCAGACCAGTGGGGAGACCCAGTACTTC.

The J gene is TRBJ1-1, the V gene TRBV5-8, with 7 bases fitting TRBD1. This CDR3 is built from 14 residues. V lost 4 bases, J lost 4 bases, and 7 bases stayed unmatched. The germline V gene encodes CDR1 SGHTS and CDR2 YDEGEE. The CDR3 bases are TGTGCCAGCAGCCGAAGACAGGGAGGCACTGAAGCTTTCTTT. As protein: CASSRRQGGTEAFF.

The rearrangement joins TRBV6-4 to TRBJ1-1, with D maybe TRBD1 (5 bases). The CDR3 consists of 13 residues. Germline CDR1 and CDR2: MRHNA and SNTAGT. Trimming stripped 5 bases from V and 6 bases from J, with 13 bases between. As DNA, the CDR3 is TGTGCCAGCAGTTTAGGGCAGGGATCTGAAGCTTTCTTT. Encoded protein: CASSLGQGSEAFF.

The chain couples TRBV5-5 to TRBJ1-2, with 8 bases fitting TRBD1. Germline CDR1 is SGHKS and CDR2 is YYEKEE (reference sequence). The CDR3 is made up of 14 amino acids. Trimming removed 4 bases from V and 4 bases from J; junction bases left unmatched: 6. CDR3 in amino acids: CASSPGQGTYGYTF. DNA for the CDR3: TGTGCCAGCAGCCCCGGACAGGGAACCTATGGCTACACCTTC.

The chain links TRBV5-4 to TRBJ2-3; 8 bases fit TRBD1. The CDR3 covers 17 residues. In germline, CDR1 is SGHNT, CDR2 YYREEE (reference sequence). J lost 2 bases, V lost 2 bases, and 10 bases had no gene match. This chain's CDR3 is CASSFGQGSPTTDTQYF. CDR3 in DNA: TGTGCCAGCAGCTTTGGACAGGGATCCCCCACCACAGATACGCAGTATTTT.

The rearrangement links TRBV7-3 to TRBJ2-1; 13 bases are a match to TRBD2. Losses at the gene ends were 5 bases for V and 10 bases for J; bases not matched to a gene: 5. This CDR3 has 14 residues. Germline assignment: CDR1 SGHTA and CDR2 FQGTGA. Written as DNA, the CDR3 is TGTGCCAGCAGCCCCGGACTAGCGGGAGTAGAGCAGTTCTTC. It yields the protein CASSPGLAGVEQFF.

The DNA for the CDR3 is TGTGCCAGCTCCCCTAGCGGGTCCAGCACAGATACGCAGTATTTT. Its protein is CASSPSGSSTDTQYF. The chain employs TRBV13 and TRBJ2-3; 8 nucleotides match TRBD2. Trimming took 8 bases from V and 0 from J; bases not matched to a gene: 7. This CDR3 region has 15 residues. Germline assignment: CDR1 PRHDT and CDR2 FYEKMQ (reference sequence).

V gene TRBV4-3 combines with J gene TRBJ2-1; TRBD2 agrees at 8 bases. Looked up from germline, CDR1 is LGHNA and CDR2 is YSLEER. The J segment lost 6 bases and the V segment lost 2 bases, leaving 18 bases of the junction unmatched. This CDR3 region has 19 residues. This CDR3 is CASSQHTPSLAGGSNEQFF. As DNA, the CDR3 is TGCGCCAGCAGCCAACATACCCCCTCTCTAGCGGGCGGTAGCAATGAGCAGTTCTTC.

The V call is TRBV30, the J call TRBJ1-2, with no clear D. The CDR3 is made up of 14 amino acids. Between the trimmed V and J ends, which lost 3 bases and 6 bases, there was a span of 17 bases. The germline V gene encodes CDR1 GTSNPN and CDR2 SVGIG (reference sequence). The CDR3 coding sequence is TGTGCCTGGAGAGATGTGGGCCGCGGGGATGGCTACACCTTC. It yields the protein CAWRDVGRGDGYTF.

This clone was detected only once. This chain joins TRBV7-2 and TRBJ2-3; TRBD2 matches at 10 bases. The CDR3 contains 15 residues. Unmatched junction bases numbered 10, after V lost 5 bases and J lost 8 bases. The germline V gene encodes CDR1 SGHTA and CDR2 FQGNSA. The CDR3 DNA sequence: TGTGCCAGCAGCCCTACTAGCGGGAATGGGGTTACGCAGTATTTT. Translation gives CASSPTSGNGVTQYF.

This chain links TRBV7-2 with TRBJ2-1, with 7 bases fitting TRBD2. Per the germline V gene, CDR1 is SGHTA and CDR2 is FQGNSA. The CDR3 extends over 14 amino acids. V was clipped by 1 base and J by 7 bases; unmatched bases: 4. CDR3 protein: CASSLVAGLNEQFF. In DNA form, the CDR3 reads TGTGCCAGCAGCTTAGTAGCGGGCCTAAATGAGCAGTTCTTC.

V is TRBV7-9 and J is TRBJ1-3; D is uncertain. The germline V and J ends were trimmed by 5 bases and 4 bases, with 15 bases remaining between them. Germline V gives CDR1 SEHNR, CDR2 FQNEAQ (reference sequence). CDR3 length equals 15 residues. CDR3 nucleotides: TGTGCCAGCAGCCCCCCCGGACGAGGGGGAAACACCATATATTTT. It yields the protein CASSPPGRGGNTIYF.

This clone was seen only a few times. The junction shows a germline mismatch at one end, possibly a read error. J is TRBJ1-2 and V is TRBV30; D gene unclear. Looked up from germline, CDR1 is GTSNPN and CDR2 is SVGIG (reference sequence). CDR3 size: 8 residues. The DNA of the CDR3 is TGTCCACCTGGAGTGAGAGGCTTC. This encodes CPPGVRGF.

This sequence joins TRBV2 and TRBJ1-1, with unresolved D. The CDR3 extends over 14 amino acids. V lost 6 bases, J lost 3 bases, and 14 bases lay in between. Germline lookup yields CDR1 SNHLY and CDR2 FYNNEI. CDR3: CASRADSADTEAFF. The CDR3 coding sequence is TGTGCCAGCAGGGCGGACTCGGCGGACACTGAAGCTTTCTTT.

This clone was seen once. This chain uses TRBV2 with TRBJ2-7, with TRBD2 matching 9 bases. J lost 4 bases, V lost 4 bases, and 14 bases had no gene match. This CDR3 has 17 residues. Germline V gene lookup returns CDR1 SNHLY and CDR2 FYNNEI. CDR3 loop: CASSGSPGTSGLYEQYF. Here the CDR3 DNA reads TGTGCCAGCAGTGGTTCCCCGGGTACTAGCGGGTTATACGAGCAGTACTTC.

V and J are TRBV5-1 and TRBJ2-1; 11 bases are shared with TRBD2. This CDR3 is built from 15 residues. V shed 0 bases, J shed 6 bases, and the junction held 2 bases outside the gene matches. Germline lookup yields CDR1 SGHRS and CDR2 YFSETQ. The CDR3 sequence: CASSLGLAGSNEQFF. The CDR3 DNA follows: TGCGCCAGCAGCTTGGGACTAGCGGGATCCAATGAGCAGTTCTTC.

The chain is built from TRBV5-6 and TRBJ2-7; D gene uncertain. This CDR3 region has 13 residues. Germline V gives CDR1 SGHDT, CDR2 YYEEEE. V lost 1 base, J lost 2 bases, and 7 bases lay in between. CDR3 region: CASSLTTAYEQYF. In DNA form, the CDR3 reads TGTGCCAGCAGCTTGACTACGGCCTACGAGCAGTACTTC.

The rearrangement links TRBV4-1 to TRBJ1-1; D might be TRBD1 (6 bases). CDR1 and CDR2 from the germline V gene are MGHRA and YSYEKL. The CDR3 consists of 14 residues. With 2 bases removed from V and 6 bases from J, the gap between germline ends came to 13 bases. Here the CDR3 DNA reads TGCGCCAGCAGCCAAAAACAGGGTAGCCCTGAAGCTTTCTTT. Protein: CASSQKQGSPEAFF.

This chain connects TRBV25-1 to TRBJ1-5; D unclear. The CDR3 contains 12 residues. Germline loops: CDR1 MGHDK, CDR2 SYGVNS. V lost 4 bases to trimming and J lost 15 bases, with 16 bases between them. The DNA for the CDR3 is TGTGCCAGCAGTGTCGGGAGGCATTTTCGGCATTTT. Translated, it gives CASSVGRHFRHF.

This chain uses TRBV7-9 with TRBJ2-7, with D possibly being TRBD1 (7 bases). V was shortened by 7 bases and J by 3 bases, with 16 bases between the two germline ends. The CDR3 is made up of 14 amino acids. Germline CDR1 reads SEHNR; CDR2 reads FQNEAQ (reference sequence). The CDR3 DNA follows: TGTGCCAGCAATCGACCCAGGGGGGACTACGAGCAGTACTTC. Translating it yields CASNRPRGDYEQYF. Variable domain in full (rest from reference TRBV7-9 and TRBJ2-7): DTGVSQNPRHKITKRGQNVTFRCDPISEHNRLYWYRQTLGQGPEFLTYFQNEAQLEKSRLLSDRFSAERPKGSFSTLEIQRTEQGDSAMYLCASNRPRGDYEQYFGPGTRLTVT.

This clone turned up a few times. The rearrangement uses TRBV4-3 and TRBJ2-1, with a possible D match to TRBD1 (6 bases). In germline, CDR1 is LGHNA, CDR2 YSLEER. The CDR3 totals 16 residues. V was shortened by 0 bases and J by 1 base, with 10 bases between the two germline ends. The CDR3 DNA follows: TGCGCCAGCAGCCAAGACTGGACAGATTCCTACAATGAGCAGTTCTTC. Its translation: CASSQDWTDSYNEQFF.

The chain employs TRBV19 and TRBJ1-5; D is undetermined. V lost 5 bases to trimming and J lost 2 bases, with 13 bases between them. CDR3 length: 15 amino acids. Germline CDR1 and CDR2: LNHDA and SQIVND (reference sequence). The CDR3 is CASSPQDGGNQPQHF. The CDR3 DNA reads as TGTGCCAGTAGTCCCCAGGATGGCGGCAATCAGCCCCAGCATTTT.

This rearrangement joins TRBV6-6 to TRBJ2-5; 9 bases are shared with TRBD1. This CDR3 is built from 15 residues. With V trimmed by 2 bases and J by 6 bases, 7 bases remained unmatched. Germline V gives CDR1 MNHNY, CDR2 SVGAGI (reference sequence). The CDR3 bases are TGTGCCAGCAGTTACCCCGGACAGGGGCCGAAGACCCAGTACTTC. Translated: CASSYPGQGPKTQYF.